The subject of this entry is one T cell receptor (beta chain). Its specificity is unknown. This sample was taken from a study of T cells in Graves' hyperthyroidism and ophthalmopathy. About the study: Peripheral blood was taken when the disease was first diagnosed, before any treatment began.

Amplification of TCR beta CDR3 regions was performed using RNA transcripts as template. HTBI primers were used for first-round RT-PCR of the TCR CDR3. MiXCR was run by TCRdb on the multiplex PCR reads, yielding one entry per CDR3 protein. The data contain nearly 750,000 distinct CDR3 sequences, 30% to 40% of them singletons. Study observations and caveats: Blood held most thyroid clonotypes expanded above 0.001 frequency. The model's output predicted ophthalmopathy at a median of about 5.9 months prior to onset.

The germline gives CDR1 SGHNT, CDR2 YENEEA. The ends were cut back, 4 bases at V and 5 bases at J, with 17 bases in the middle. This CDR3 spans 15 amino acids. This TCR came from a woman aged 40 to 50 with Graves' hyperthyroidism. Sequencing used blood. The chain is built from TRBV11-3 and TRBJ1-1; possible D gene TRBD1, 5 bases. The CDR3 region is CASSSRDGPNTEAFF. The CDR3 coding sequence is TGTGCCAGCAGCTCTCGGGACGGTCCGAATACTGAAGCTTTCTTT.